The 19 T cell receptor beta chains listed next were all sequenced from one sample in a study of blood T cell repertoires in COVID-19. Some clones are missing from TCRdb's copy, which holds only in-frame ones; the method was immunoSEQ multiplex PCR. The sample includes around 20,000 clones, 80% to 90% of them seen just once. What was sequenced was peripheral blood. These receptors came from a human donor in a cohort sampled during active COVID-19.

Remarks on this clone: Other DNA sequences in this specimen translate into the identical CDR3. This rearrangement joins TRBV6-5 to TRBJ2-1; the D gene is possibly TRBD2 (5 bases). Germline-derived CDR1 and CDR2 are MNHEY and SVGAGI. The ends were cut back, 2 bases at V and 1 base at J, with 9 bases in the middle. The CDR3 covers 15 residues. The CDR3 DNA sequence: TGTGCCAGCAGTTACGGCCGGGGTTCCTACAATGAGCAGTTCTTC. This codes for CASSYGRGSYNEQFF.

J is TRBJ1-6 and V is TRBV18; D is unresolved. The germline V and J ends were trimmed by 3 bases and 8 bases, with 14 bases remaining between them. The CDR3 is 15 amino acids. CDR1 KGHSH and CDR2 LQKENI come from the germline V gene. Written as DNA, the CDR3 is TGTGCCAGCTCACCTGGTGTTCACGGGGATTCACCCCTCCACTTT. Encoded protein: CASSPGVHGDSPLHF.

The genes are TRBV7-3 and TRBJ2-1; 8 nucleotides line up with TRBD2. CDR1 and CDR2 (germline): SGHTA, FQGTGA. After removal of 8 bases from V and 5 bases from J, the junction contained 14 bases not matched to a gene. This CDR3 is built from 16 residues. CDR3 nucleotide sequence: TGTGCCAGCGCCGACCGGCGGGGGGCGGGGGACAATGAGCAGTTCTTC. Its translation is CASADRRGAGDNEQFF.

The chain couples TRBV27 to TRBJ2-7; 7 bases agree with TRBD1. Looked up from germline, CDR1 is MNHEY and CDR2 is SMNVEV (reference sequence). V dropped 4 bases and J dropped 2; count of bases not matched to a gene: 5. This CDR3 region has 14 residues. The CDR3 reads CASSSRTGAYEQYF. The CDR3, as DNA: TGTGCCAGCAGTTCTCGGACAGGTGCCTACGAGCAGTACTTC.

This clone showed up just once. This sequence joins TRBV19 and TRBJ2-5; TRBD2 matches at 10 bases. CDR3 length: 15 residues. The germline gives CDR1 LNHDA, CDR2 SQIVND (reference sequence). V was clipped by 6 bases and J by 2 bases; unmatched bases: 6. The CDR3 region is CASRAQAGGQETQYF. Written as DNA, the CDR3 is TGTGCCAGTAGGGCCCAAGCGGGAGGGCAAGAGACCCAGTACTTC. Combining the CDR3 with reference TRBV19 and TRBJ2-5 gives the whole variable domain DGGITQSPKYLFRKEGQNVTLSCEQNLNHDAMYWYRQDPGQGLRLIYYSQIVNDFQKGDIAEGYSVSREKKESFPLTVTSAQKNPTAFYLCASRAQAGGQETQYFGPGTRLLVL.

The CDR3 is CASSLVGADTDGYTF. For the CDR3, the DNA is TGCGCCAGCAGCTTGGTGGGGGCGGATACCGACGGCTACACCTTC. The chain employs TRBV5-1 and TRBJ1-2, with a weak D call TRBD1 (6 bases). The CDR3 is made up of 15 amino acids. The ends were cut back, 0 bases at V and 8 bases at J, with 17 bases in the middle. Germline V gene lookup returns CDR1 SGHRS and CDR2 YFSETQ.

The CDR3 nucleotides are TGTGCCAGCAGTTTAAGCGGGAGCCCCCACGAGCAGTACTTC. Translating it yields CASSLSGSPHEQYF. V and J are TRBV28 and TRBJ2-7; 8 bases align to TRBD2. With 2 bases clipped from V and 5 bases from J, the junction kept 5 bases outside the gene matches. Germline CDR1 MDHEN, CDR2 SYDVKM. The CDR3 runs to 14 residues.

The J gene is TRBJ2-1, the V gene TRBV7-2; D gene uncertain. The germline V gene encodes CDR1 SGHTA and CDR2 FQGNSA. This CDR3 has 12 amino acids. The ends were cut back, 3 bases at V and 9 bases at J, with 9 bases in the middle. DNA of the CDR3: TGTGCCAGCAGCTTTTTTACGGGTGAGCAGTTCTTC. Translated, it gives CASSFFTGEQFF.

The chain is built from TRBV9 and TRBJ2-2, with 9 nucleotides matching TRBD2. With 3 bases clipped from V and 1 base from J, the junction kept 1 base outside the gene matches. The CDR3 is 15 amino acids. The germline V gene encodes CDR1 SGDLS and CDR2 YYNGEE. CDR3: CASSDSGGNTGELFF. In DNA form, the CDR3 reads TGTGCCAGCAGCGATAGCGGGGGGAACACCGGGGAGCTGTTTTTT.

The DNA for the CDR3 is TGTGCCAGCAGTGAATATCGAGTGGGTAGCGGTAGCAATCAGCCCCAGCATTTT. Its translation is CASSEYRVGSGSNQPQHF. J is TRBJ1-5 and V is TRBV6-1; no definite D call. Trimming took 2 bases from V and 0 from J, leaving 17 bases between them. The CDR3 length is 18 residues. Germline assignment: CDR1 MNHNS and CDR2 SASEGT.

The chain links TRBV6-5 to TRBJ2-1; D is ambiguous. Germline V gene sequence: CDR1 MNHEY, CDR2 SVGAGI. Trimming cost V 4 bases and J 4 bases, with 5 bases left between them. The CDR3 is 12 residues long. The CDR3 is CASSSEYNEQFF. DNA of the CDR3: TGTGCCAGCAGTTCTGAGTACAATGAGCAGTTCTTC.

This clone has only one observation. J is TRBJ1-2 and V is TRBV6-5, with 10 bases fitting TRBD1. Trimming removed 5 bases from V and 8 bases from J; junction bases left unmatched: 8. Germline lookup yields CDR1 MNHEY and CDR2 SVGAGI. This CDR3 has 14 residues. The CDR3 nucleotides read TGTGCCAGCAGTACGACAGGGGGCTTGCGCGGCTACACCTTC. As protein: CASSTTGGLRGYTF.

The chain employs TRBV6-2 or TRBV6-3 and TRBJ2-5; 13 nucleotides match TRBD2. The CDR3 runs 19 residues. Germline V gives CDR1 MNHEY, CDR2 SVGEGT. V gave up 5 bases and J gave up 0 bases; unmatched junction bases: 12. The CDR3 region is CASSPVTSGRFFYQETQYF. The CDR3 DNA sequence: TGTGCCAGCAGTCCGGTGACTAGCGGGAGGTTCTTCTACCAAGAGACCCAGTACTTC.

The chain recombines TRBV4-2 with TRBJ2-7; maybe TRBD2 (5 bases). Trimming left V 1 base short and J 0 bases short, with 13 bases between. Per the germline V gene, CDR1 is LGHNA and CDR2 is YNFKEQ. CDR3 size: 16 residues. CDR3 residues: CASSQGRRAASYEQYF. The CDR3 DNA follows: TGTGCCAGCAGCCAAGGTCGGCGGGCCGCCTCCTACGAGCAGTACTTC.

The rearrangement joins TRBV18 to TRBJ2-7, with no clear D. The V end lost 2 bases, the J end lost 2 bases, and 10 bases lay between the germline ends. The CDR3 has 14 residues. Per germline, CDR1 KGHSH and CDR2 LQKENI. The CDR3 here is CASSPSTLTYEQYF. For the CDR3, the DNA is TGTGCCAGCTCACCATCCACGCTAACCTACGAGCAGTACTTC.

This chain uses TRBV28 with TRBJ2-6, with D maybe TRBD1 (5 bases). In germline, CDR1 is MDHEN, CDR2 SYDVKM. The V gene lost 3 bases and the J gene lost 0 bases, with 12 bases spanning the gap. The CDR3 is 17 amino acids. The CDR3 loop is CASSFAGLSSGANVLTF. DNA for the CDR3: TGTGCCAGCAGTTTTGCAGGGTTAAGCTCTGGGGCCAACGTCCTGACTTTC.

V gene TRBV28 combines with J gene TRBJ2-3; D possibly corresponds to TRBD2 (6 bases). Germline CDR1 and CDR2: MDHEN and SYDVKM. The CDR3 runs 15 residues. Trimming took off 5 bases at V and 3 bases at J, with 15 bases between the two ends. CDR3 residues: CASSLGGFLTDTQYF. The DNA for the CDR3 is TGTGCCAGCAGTCTGGGGGGATTTTTGACAGATACGCAGTATTTT.

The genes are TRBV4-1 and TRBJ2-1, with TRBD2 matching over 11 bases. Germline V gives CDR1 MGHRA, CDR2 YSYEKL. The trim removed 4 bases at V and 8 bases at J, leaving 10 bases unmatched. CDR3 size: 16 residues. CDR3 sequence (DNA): TGCGCCAGCAGCCCGGGCTTGATAGCGGGAGGGTATGAGCAGTTCTTC. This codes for CASSPGLIAGGYEQFF.

The CDR3 spells CASSSVTGWTDTQYF. In DNA form, the CDR3 reads TGTGCCAGCAGCTCCGTGACAGGGTGGACAGATACGCAGTATTTT. This rearrangement joins TRBV5-6 to TRBJ2-3, with 7 bases lining up with TRBD1. Trimming took 3 bases from V and 3 from J; bases not matched to a gene: 7. The CDR3 sequence is 15 residues long. The germline V gene has CDR1 SGHDT and CDR2 YYEEEE.